The rows below give T cell receptor beta chains drawn from one sample of a study of blood T cell repertoires in COVID-19. Assay used: immunoSEQ multiplex PCR; TCRdb lists only in-frame clones, some missing. Of 75,000 to 100,000 clones in the sample, approximately 86% were seen once. The sequencing input was peripheral blood. The receptors were sampled from a woman older than 75 with acute or convalescent COVID-19. Both conserved end residues are part of each CDR3. D genes are given only for firm matches. Clone size, where shown, is once, few, many, or a class for clones that have expanded.

CDR3 length: 14
J gene: TRBJ1-1
D gene: TRBD1
clone size: NA
V gene: TRBV5-3
CDR3 DNA: TGTGCCAGAAGCTTGGCGAGGGGGCAGACTGAAGCTTTCTTT
CDR3 protein: CARSLARGQTEAFF

CDR3 length: 14
J gene: TRBJ1-3
D gene: TRBD1
clone size: NA
V gene: TRBV19
CDR3 DNA: TGTGCCAGTAGTTTGGACAGGGATAGAAACACCATATATTTT
CDR3 protein: CASSLDRDRNTIYF

CDR3 length: 16
J gene: TRBJ2-1
D gene: TRBD2
clone size: NA
V gene: TRBV7-2
CDR3 DNA: TGTGCCAGCAGCTTAGGGGCTAGCGGTATAACTGGGGAGCAGTTCTTC
CDR3 protein: CASSLGASGITGEQFF

CDR3 length: 13
J gene: TRBJ2-5
D gene: TRBD2
clone size: few
V gene: TRBV18
CDR3 DNA: TGTGCCAGCTCAGAGGCTAGCGGGGACCACCGGTACTTC
CDR3 protein: CASSEASGDHRYF

CDR3 length: 15
J gene: TRBJ1-6
D gene: NA
clone size: NA
V gene: TRBV5-4
CDR3 DNA: TGTGCCAGCAGCCTGGGAGGGTCTGAAAGAAGGCCCCTCCACTTT
CDR3 protein: CASSLGGSERRPLHF

CDR3 length: 13
J gene: TRBJ1-2
D gene: NA
clone size: once
V gene: TRBV28
CDR3 DNA: TGTGCCAGCAGTTTCGGGACTCTCTATGGCTACACCTTC
CDR3 protein: CASSFGTLYGYTF

CDR3 length: 16
J gene: TRBJ1-5
D gene: TRBD1
clone size: NA
V gene: TRBV7-2
CDR3 DNA: TGTGCCAGCAGCTTGACGGGACAGGGTGACCGCCAGCCCCAGCATTTT
CDR3 protein: CASSLTGQGDRQPQHF

CDR3 length: 14
J gene: TRBJ1-5
D gene: TRBD1
clone size: NA
V gene: TRBV24-1
CDR3 DNA: TGTGCCACCAGTGATTCAGGGGGGAATCAGCCCCAGCATTTT
CDR3 protein: CATSDSGGNQPQHF

CDR3 length: 13
J gene: TRBJ1-1
D gene: NA
clone size: NA
V gene: TRBV5-1
CDR3 DNA: TGCGCCAGCAGACGCCAGGTTAACACTGAAGCTTTCTTT
CDR3 protein: CASRRQVNTEAFF

CDR3 length: 15
J gene: TRBJ2-5
D gene: NA
clone size: NA
V gene: TRBV9
CDR3 DNA: TGTGCCAGCAGCGTAACGGGGGGCCAGATAGAGACCCAGTACTTC
CDR3 protein: CASSVTGGQIETQYF

CDR3 length: 15
J gene: TRBJ1-2
D gene: NA
clone size: few
V gene: TRBV6-2/TRBV6-3
CDR3 DNA: TGTGCCAGCAGTCCCCGCGCCCAGGGGAAGTATGGCTACACCTTC
CDR3 protein: CASSPRAQGKYGYTF

CDR3 length: 15
J gene: TRBJ2-1
D gene: TRBD2
clone size: NA
V gene: TRBV15
CDR3 DNA: TGTGCCACCAGCAGGGGCGGGGGGAGAAACAATGAGCAGTTCTTC
CDR3 protein: CATSRGGGRNNEQFF

CDR3 length: 14
J gene: TRBJ1-6
D gene: NA
clone size: NA
V gene: TRBV7-2
CDR3 DNA: TGTGCCAGCAGCTCTATCGGGGGAAGTTCACCCCTCCACTTT
CDR3 protein: CASSSIGGSSPLHF

CDR3 length: 16
J gene: TRBJ1-6
D gene: TRBD1
clone size: NA
V gene: TRBV15
CDR3 DNA: TGTGCCACCAGCAGAGATTCCGCAGGGGGCAGTTCACCCCTCCACTTT
CDR3 protein: CATSRDSAGGSSPLHF

CDR3 length: 12
J gene: TRBJ2-7
D gene: NA
clone size: NA
V gene: TRBV28
CDR3 DNA: TGTGCCAGCAGGACACTAGGCCACGAGCAGTACTTC
CDR3 protein: CASRTLGHEQYF

CDR3 length: 13
J gene: TRBJ2-2
D gene: NA
clone size: NA
V gene: TRBV11-3
CDR3 DNA: TGTGCCAGCAGCCCCAGGGGAAGCGGGGAGCTGTTTTTT
CDR3 protein: CASSPRGSGELFF

CDR3 length: 14
J gene: TRBJ2-7
D gene: NA
clone size: NA
V gene: TRBV5-4
CDR3 DNA: TGTGCCAGCAGCCGTCCGGGGGACTCCTACGAGCAGTACTTC
CDR3 protein: CASSRPGDSYEQYF

CDR3 length: 14
J gene: TRBJ1-1
D gene: NA
clone size: NA
V gene: TRBV5-8
CDR3 DNA: TGTGCCAGCAGCCGGCGCAGGGGATACACTGAAGCTTTCTTT
CDR3 protein: CASSRRRGYTEAFF

CDR3 length: 14
J gene: TRBJ1-6
D gene: TRBD1
clone size: few
V gene: TRBV9
CDR3 DNA: TGTGCCAGCAGCGCTAGACAGGGCCGGTCACCCCTCCACTTT
CDR3 protein: CASSARQGRSPLHF

CDR3 length: 14
J gene: TRBJ2-7
D gene: TRBD1
clone size: NA
V gene: TRBV7-9
CDR3 DNA: TGTGCCAGCAGCTACCGACAGGGAATCTACGAGCAGTACTTC
CDR3 protein: CASSYRQGIYEQYF

CDR3 length: 15
J gene: TRBJ2-2
D gene: TRBD1
clone size: NA
V gene: TRBV27
CDR3 DNA: TGTGCCAGCGGGCGGGACAGGGTGAACACCGGGGAGCTGTTTTTT
CDR3 protein: CASGRDRVNTGELFF

CDR3 length: 16
J gene: TRBJ1-1
D gene: TRBD1
clone size: NA
V gene: TRBV5-1
CDR3 DNA: TGCGCCAGCAGAAAACCAGGGGGCGAGGTCGTCACTGAAGCTTTCTTT
CDR3 protein: CASRKPGGEVVTEAFF